One and the same sample provided the 25 T cell receptor beta chains below, sequenced in a study of Graves' ophthalmopathy and Graves' hyperthyroidism. Researchers took RNA transcripts and amplified TCR beta CDR3 regions from them. Amplification began with first-round RT-PCR using HTBI primers, then second-round multiplex PCR was performed. TCRdb re-called the multiplex PCR reads with MiXCR, one entry per CDR3 protein. The table lists about 740,000 distinct CDR3 sequences, around 40% of them singletons. Sequenced material: peripheral blood. Receptors originate from an adult man with Graves' ophthalmopathy.

Notes on this clonotype: This is likely a read error, given that the CDR3 carries no conserved phenylalanine or tryptophan at its end. V and J are TRBV24-1 and TRBJ1-5; the D gene is possibly TRBD1 (6 bases). Germline lookup yields CDR1 KGHDR and CDR2 SFDVKD. This CDR3 has 16 residues. Deletions cut 2 bases from V and 5 bases from J, with 15 bases between. The CDR3 sequence: CATSDSSGAGDQPQHL. CDR3 DNA sequence: TGTGCCACCAGTGATTCGTCGGGAGCAGGGGATCAGCCCCAGCATCTT.

J is TRBJ1-5 and V is TRBV6-5; D is perhaps TRBD1 (6 bases). Germline values: CDR1 MNHEY, CDR2 SVGAGI. Trimming pared 0 bases from V and 1 base from J, leaving 16 bases between. This CDR3 has 18 residues. CDR3 in DNA: TGTGCCAGCAGTTACTCGTCTCCGGGACACCGGAGCAATCAGCCCCAGCATTTT. This encodes CASSYSSPGHRSNQPQHF.

The rearrangement joins TRBV7-9 to TRBJ2-5; no firm D call. The V gene lost 2 bases and the J gene lost 1 base, with 8 bases spanning the gap. The CDR3 contains 14 residues. Germline V CDR1 and CDR2: SEHNR, FQNEAQ (reference sequence). For the CDR3, the DNA is TGTGCCAGCAGCTTAAGGTTGAGCCAAGAGACCCAGTACTTC. It specifies CASSLRLSQETQYF.

The J gene is TRBJ2-7, the V gene TRBV12-3 or TRBV12-4; D is ambiguous. This CDR3 has 12 amino acids. The V gene lost 8 bases and the J gene lost 2 bases, with 10 bases spanning the gap. The CDR3 DNA sequence: TGTGCCAGCGGCGTCCTCACCTACGAGCAGTACTTC. Its translation is CASGVLTYEQYF.

Ten or more counts support this clonotype. The chain combines TRBV29-1 with TRBJ2-7; D might be TRBD1 or TRBD2, each matching 6 bases. The germline V and J ends were trimmed by 0 bases and 3 bases, with 15 bases remaining between them. Germline CDR1 and CDR2: SQVTM and ANQGSEA. This CDR3 is built from 15 residues. In DNA, the CDR3 is TGCAGCGTTGAAGATCGAAGGACAGCGGGCTACGAGCAGTACTTC. Translation gives CSVEDRRTAGYEQYF.

Ten or more counts support this clonotype. This chain uses TRBV12-3 or TRBV12-4 with TRBJ1-5; 8 nucleotides agree with TRBD1. With V trimmed by 3 bases and J by 7 bases, 5 bases remained unmatched. CDR3 length: 14 residues. CDR3 amino acids: CASSFRTGNQPQHF. The CDR3 DNA reads as TGTGCCAGCAGTTTTAGGACAGGGAACCAGCCCCAGCATTTT.

This clonotype was seen many times. The chain carries TRBV5-1 and TRBJ2-7, with 8 bases aligning to TRBD1. The CDR3 runs to 13 residues. The germline V gene encodes CDR1 SGHRS and CDR2 YFSETQ. V lost 3 bases and J lost 5; bases outside the gene matches: 4. The CDR3 region is CASSSDRVNEQYF. Written as DNA, the CDR3 is TGCGCCAGCAGCTCGGACAGGGTCAACGAGCAGTACTTC.

This clonotype turned up a few times. V and J are TRBV12-3 or TRBV12-4 and TRBJ1-1, with D possibly matching TRBD1 (5 bases). The CDR3 loop spans 13 amino acids. The V end was cut by 3 bases, the J end by 8 bases, with 13 bases between. This CDR3 is CASSLIGVGEAFF. CDR3 bases: TGTGCCAGCAGTTTGATAGGGGTGGGCGAAGCTTTCTTT.

The chain recombines TRBV11-2 with TRBJ1-3, with TRBD1 identical over 8 bases. The CDR3 is made up of 15 amino acids. Per germline, CDR1 SGHAT and CDR2 FQNNGV. Trimming took 7 bases from V and 0 from J; bases not matched to a gene: 5. The CDR3 spells CASTHRGTSGNTIYF. CDR3 in DNA: TGTGCCAGCACCCACAGGGGGACCTCTGGAAACACCATATATTTT.

J is TRBJ2-5 and V is TRBV30, with no clear D. Trimming removed 4 bases at V and 5 bases at J, with 8 bases between. The V gene's germline CDR1 is GTSNPN and CDR2 SVGIG (reference sequence). This CDR3 is built from 11 residues. The CDR3 is CAWTSRETQYF. DNA of the CDR3: TGTGCCTGGACTAGTCGGGAGACCCAGTACTTC.

This clonotype was recorded a few times. This chain links TRBV7-3 with TRBJ1-4; TRBD1 might be the D (5 bases). The V gene lost 2 bases and the J gene lost 7 bases, with 11 bases spanning the gap. The germline CDR1 and CDR2 sequences are SGHTA and FQGTGA. This CDR3 comprises 14 residues. CDR3 sequence: CASSLGGVPEKLFF. The CDR3 DNA is TGTGCCAGCAGCTTAGGGGGGGTTCCTGAAAAACTGTTTTTT.

This clonotype was counted between two and nine times. V usage is TRBV6-6 and J usage is TRBJ1-2, with TRBD1 matching 7 bases. This CDR3 comprises 13 residues. Germline-derived CDR1 and CDR2 are MNHNY and SVGAGI (reference sequence). Trimming cost V 6 bases and J 5 bases; bases outside gene matches: 6. The CDR3: CASSSDRLYGYTF. CDR3 nucleotide sequence: TGTGCCAGCAGCTCGGACAGGTTGTATGGCTACACCTTC.

In DNA form, the CDR3 reads TGCGCCAGCAGCCAAGACCAAGAGAAGACCCAGTACTTC. It yields the protein CASSQDQEKTQYF. The genes are TRBV29-1 and TRBJ2-5; no reliable D call. CDR3 length equals 13 residues. CDR1 is SQVTM and CDR2 is ANQGSEA in the germline V gene.

In this sample, this clonotype turned up many times. V is TRBV7-9 and J is TRBJ1-3, with D perhaps matching TRBD1 (6 bases). From germline, CDR1 is SEHNR and CDR2 FQNEAQ (reference sequence). The V gene lost 5 bases and the J gene lost 0 bases, with 17 bases spanning the gap. This CDR3 is 17 amino acids long. The CDR3 DNA reads TGTGCCAGCAGCGTAACCTACAGGGCTAGCTCTGGAAACACCATATATTTT. This gives the protein CASSVTYRASSGNTIYF. The variable domain in full, completed from reference TRBV7-9 and TRBJ1-3, reads DTGVSQNPRHKITKRGQNVTFRCDPISEHNRLYWYRQTLGQGPEFLTYFQNEAQLEKSRLLSDRFSAERPKGSFSTLEIQRTEQGDSAMYLCASSVTYRASSGNTIYFGEGSWLTVV.

The chain is built from TRBV6-2 or TRBV6-3 and TRBJ1-2, with 7 bases lining up with TRBD1. The CDR3 length is 15 residues. J lost 7 bases, V lost 0 bases, and 8 bases had no gene match. Per germline, CDR1 MNHEY and CDR2 SVGEGT. The CDR3 loop is CASSYSRDSATGYTF. In DNA, the CDR3 is TGTGCCAGCAGTTACTCCCGGGACAGCGCGACTGGCTACACCTTC.

Comment on this clonotype: A single base separates this from a much larger clone, so it may be a read error. The genes are TRBV2 and TRBJ2-5, with D unclear. This CDR3 contains 12 residues. V shed 11 bases and J shed 5 bases, with 15 bases lying between them. Germline V CDR1 and CDR2: SNHLY, FYNNEI. The chain's CDR3 is CAASDSGETQYF. Written as DNA, the CDR3 is TGTGCCGCCAGTGATTCTGGGGAGACCCAGTACTTC.

The chain combines TRBV12-3 or TRBV12-4 with TRBJ2-2; 7 nucleotides line up with TRBD2. This CDR3 has 15 residues. V shed 6 bases, J shed 4 bases, and the junction held 8 bases outside the gene matches. CDR3 protein: CASRRGLESTGELFF. The CDR3 DNA reads as TGTGCCAGCAGGCGGGGGTTGGAGTCCACCGGGGAGCTGTTTTTT.

This chain connects TRBV2 to TRBJ2-5, with 11 bases that match TRBD1. The CDR3 contains 15 residues. The J segment lost 2 bases and the V segment lost 8 bases, leaving 7 bases of the junction unmatched. Per germline, CDR1 SNHLY and CDR2 FYNNEI. CDR3 protein: CASLVGQGVQETQYF. The CDR3 region has the DNA TGTGCCAGCTTAGTGGGACAGGGGGTTCAAGAGACCCAGTACTTC.

This clonotype was recorded at least ten times. V gene TRBV15 combines with J gene TRBJ2-7; TRBD2 is a possible D gene (7 bases). The CDR3 runs 16 residues. Germline V lookup: CDR1 LNHNV, CDR2 YYDKDF (reference sequence). V lost 0 bases to trimming and J lost 2 bases, with 14 bases between them. Written as DNA, the CDR3 is TGTGCCACCAGCAGAGATCGGGGGGCAGCCGCCTACGAGCAGTACTTC. Translated, it gives CATSRDRGAAAYEQYF.

This clonotype showed up just a few times. This chain joins TRBV20-1 and TRBJ2-7; a possible D gene is TRBD1 (6 bases). V was clipped by 0 bases and J by 3 bases, with 12 bases between them. The CDR3 length is 14 residues. In germline, CDR1 is DFQATT, CDR2 SNEGSKA (reference sequence). The CDR3 here is CSARDLEQGYEQYF. In nucleotides, the CDR3 is TGCAGTGCTAGAGATCTAGAACAGGGCTACGAGCAGTACTTC.

A word on this clonotype: The junction departs from the called germline gene at one end, perhaps through a read error. The chain recombines TRBV6-1 with TRBJ2-7; the D gene is possibly TRBD2 (5 bases). Germline assignment: CDR1 MNHNS and CDR2 SASEGT. This CDR3 contains 15 residues. The CDR3 DNA sequence: TGTGCCAGCAGTTACGGAGGACCCATAGACTACGAGCAGCACTTC. Its translation is CASSYGGPIDYEQHF.

This clonotype was detected many times. J is TRBJ1-1 and V is TRBV7-9; 7 nucleotides line up with TRBD1. V gave up 5 bases and J gave up 4 bases; unmatched junction bases: 16. The germline CDR1 and CDR2 sequences are SEHNR and FQNEAQ (reference sequence). This CDR3 region has 17 residues. The CDR3 here is CASSTNLNRGGGTEAFF. The CDR3 nucleotides are TGTGCCAGCAGCACAAACCTTAACAGGGGTGGGGGCACTGAAGCTTTCTTT.

J is TRBJ2-2 and V is TRBV25-1; no firm D call. The germline V gene encodes CDR1 MGHDK and CDR2 SYGVNS. The CDR3 contains 13 residues. V dropped 8 bases and J dropped 7 bases, with 14 bases sitting between them. CDR3 nucleotide sequence: TGTGCCAGCGTTGATCGTGTCGGCGGGGAGCTGTTTTTT. Its translation is CASVDRVGGELFF.

Of note for this clonotype: This clone may be a read error of a much larger clone one base away. The conserved phenylalanine or tryptophan is not found at the CDR3 terminus, so this likely reflects a read error. This chain uses TRBV10-2 with TRBJ1-1; 7 nucleotides line up with TRBD1. The germline CDR1 and CDR2 sequences are WSHSY and SAAADI. V lost 8 bases, J lost 5 bases, and 5 bases stayed unmatched. This CDR3 region has 12 residues. CDR3 region: CASSRGETEAFI. The CDR3, as DNA: TGCGCCAGCTCCAGGGGGGAGACTGAAGCTTTCATT.

Comments on this clonotype: The CDR3 ends on some other residue instead of the conserved phenylalanine or tryptophan, so this is likely a read error. The chain couples TRBV9 to TRBJ1-1; TRBD1 aligns across 7 bases. CDR1 and CDR2 from the germline V gene are SGDLS and YYNGEE. The CDR3 covers 14 residues. Germline trimming cut 6 bases from V and 7 bases from J; bases unmatched to any gene: 12. In DNA form, the CDR3 reads TGTGCCAGCACCCCCAGGACAGGAACTTTTGAAGCTTTCCTT. Translated, it gives CASTPRTGTFEAFL.